Given below is one T cell receptor (beta chain) in context. Its antigen is currently unknown. This specimen comes from a study of T cells in narcolepsy. Findings and limits, study-wide: Comparing one patient's CSF and blood CD4+ clonotypes highlighted HCRT- and TRIB2-specific autoreactive clonotypes.

Looked up from germline, CDR1 is SGHDN and CDR2 is FVKESK. Between the trimmed V and J ends, which lost 2 bases and 4 bases, there was a span of 8 bases. The CDR3 length is 13 residues. TCRdb's copy holds only in-frame clones and misses some; the assay was immunoSEQ multiplex PCR. The table has around 34,000 clones, over 70% seen once. The sequencing input was memory (CD45RA-) CD4+ T cells from blood. The receptor's source is a human donor in good health. The rearrangement uses TRBV14 and TRBJ2-5; D not certain. The chain's CDR3 is CASSQNHRETQYF. The CDR3 DNA reads as TGTGCCAGCAGCCAAAACCATCGAGAGACCCAGTACTTC. Variable domain in full (rest from reference TRBV14 and TRBJ2-5): EAGVTQFPSHSVIEKGQTVTLRCDPISGHDNLYWYRRVMGKEIKFLLHFVKESKQDESGMPNNRFLAERTGGTYSTLKVQPAELEDSGVYFCASSQNHRETQYFGPGTRLLVL.